This T cell receptor beta chain was recovered during a study of cytomegalovirus exposure and HLA in healthy donors. The assay was immunoSEQ multiplex PCR, and TCRdb's table has in-frame clones only and misses some. Counted here are 300,000 to 400,000 clones, 86% occurring once; the ten biggest clones make up under 0.95%. Worth noting for this clone: Its antigen is not known.

From germline, CDR1 is MGHRA and CDR2 YSYEKL. The ends lost 3 bases at V and 4 bases at J; junction bases unmatched: 6. There are 16 residues in the CDR3. Points from the study as a whole: Cytomegalovirus association was listed for approximately 160 TCR beta chains.

The donors were members of the validation cohort comprising some 120 subjects, separate from the roughly 700-subject first cohort. The V call is TRBV4-1, the J call TRBJ2-1; TRBD2 agrees at 10 bases. This clonotype was sampled from a woman aged 18-30 years in good health and CMV-seronegative. The source material was PBMCs. The CDR3: CASSHPGLAVYNEQFF. The CDR3 region has the DNA TGCGCCAGCAGCCACCCCGGACTAGCGGTATACAATGAGCAGTTCTTC.